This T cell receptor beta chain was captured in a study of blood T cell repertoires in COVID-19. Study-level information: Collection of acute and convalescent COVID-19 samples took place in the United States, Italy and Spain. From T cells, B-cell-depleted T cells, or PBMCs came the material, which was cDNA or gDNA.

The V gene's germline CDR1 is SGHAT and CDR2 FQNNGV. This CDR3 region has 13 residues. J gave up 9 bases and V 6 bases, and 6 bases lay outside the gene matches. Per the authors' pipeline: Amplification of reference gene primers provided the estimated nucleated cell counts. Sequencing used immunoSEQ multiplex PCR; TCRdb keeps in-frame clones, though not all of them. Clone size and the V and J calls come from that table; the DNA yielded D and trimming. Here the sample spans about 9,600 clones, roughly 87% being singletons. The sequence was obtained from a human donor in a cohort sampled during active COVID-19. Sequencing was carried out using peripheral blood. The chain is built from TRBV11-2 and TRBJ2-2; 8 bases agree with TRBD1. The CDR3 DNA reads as TGTGCCAGCAGTCAACGGACAGGGAGGGAGCTGTTTTTT. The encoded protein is CASSQRTGRELFF.